A single sample gave rise to the 23 T cell receptor beta chains below, sequenced in a study of T-cell memory formation after mild COVID-19 (dated by TCRdb to about 2021). The receptor library was made with 5' RACE. These reads were obtained on an Illumina NovaSeq 6000. The public reads were quality trimmed at Q25 with fastp and then assembled into clones with MiXCR by TCRdb, keeping productive beta chains. Rows matching on CDR3 protein sequence are summarized as one entry with the most common DNA and genes. The sample data list approximately 260,000 distinct CDR3 sequences, and less than 20% of these were observed just once. The ten top clones hold roughly 3.6% of the sample. Sequencing used PBMCs or a T cell subset sorted from them (not recorded which). These receptor sequences come from a man aged 18 to 30 who had mild COVID-19 (a few samples of this study predate the infection). The sample titles of this study are shuffled in the database, so cell type and time point are left out; the donor was told from shared clones.

This clonotype has a count of ten or more. The gene calls are TRBV5-1 and TRBJ2-1; D uncertain. The CDR3 is 13 amino acids. With 0 bases removed from V and 5 bases from J, the gap between germline ends came to 6 bases. Germline CDR1 and CDR2: SGHRS and YFSETQ. CDR3 in amino acids: CASSLEPNNEQFF. The CDR3 nucleotides read TGCGCCAGCAGCTTGGAGCCAAACAATGAGCAGTTCTTC.

V and J are TRBV15 and TRBJ2-5; 10 nucleotides line up with TRBD2. With V trimmed by 3 bases and J by 4 bases, 8 bases remained unmatched. The CDR3 runs to 16 residues. Looked up from germline, CDR1 is LNHNV and CDR2 is YYDKDF (reference sequence). The CDR3 here is CATSSITSGTRETQYF. Written as DNA, the CDR3 is TGTGCCACCAGCAGTATTACTAGCGGGACCCGAGAGACCCAGTACTTC.

This clonotype was seen a handful of times. The chain employs TRBV12-3 or TRBV12-4 and TRBJ1-4; tentative D call: TRBD1 (6 bases). The CDR3 runs to 14 residues. Trimming stripped 3 bases from V and 8 bases from J, with 13 bases between. Written as DNA, the CDR3 is TGTGCCAGCAGTTTCCGGGGAGGGGGGGAAAAACTGTTTTTT. Encoded protein: CASSFRGGGEKLFF.

In this sample, this clonotype turned up many times. This chain joins TRBV20-1 and TRBJ2-2, with TRBD1 matching 10 bases. Unmatched junction bases numbered 9, after V lost 0 bases and J lost 5 bases. The length of the CDR3 is 17 residues. Germline V gene lookup returns CDR1 DFQATT and CDR2 SNEGSKA (reference sequence). The CDR3: CSARDRVGTGVTGELFF. CDR3 DNA sequence: TGCAGTGCTAGAGATCGGGTCGGGACAGGGGTGACCGGGGAGCTGTTTTTT.

This clonotype was counted at least ten times. This rearrangement joins TRBV12-3 or TRBV12-4 to TRBJ1-2; D is unclear. This CDR3 has 15 amino acids. Deletions cut 4 bases from V and 2 bases from J, with 14 bases between. CDR3 bases: TGTGCCAGCAGTTCCTCGGGAGGTATAAACTATGGCTACACCTTC. Protein product: CASSSSGGINYGYTF.

The sample holds a few counts of this clonotype. J is TRBJ1-1 and V is TRBV28; D call uncertain. V lost 6 bases to trimming and J lost 2 bases, with 10 bases between them. The CDR3 has 13 amino acids. Germline loops: CDR1 MDHEN, CDR2 SYDVKM. CDR3 nucleotides: TGTGCCAGCAGCCTGGGATTTAACACTGAAGCTTTCTTT. Translating gives CASSLGFNTEAFF.

This clonotype was observed a handful of times. V and J are TRBV7-8 and TRBJ1-5; 8 positions agree with TRBD1. The V gene's germline CDR1 is SGHVS and CDR2 FQNEAQ. V lost 0 bases, J lost 4 bases, and 5 bases stayed unmatched. The CDR3 is 16 residues long. The CDR3 coding sequence is TGTGCCAGCAGCTTAGCGACAGGGGATGTGAATCAGCCCCAGCATTTT. Encoded protein: CASSLATGDVNQPQHF. The full variable domain, rest sourced from reference TRBV7-8 and TRBJ1-5, is GAGVSQSPRYKVAKRGQDVALRCDPISGHVSLFWYQQALGQGPEFLTYFQNEAQLDKSGLPSDRFFAERPEGSVSTLKIQRTQQEDSAVYLCASSLATGDVNQPQHFGDGTRLSIL.

This clonotype was seen ten or more times. The chain employs TRBV7-3 and TRBJ2-3; TRBD2 aligns across 8 bases. The V and J ends lost 2 bases and 2 bases, in that order; junction bases with no gene match: 9. Germline V gene data show CDR1 as SGHTA and CDR2 as FQGTGA. This CDR3 contains 17 residues. The CDR3 nucleotides are TGTGCCAGCAGCTTAGAGGGCGGGGGGACCTTCACAGATACGCAGTATTTT. Translating gives CASSLEGGGTFTDTQYF. The entire variable domain, with the rest obtained from reference TRBV7-3 and TRBJ2-3, is as follows: GAGVSQTPSNKVTEKGKYVELRCDPISGHTALYWYRQSLGQGPEFLIYFQGTGAADDSGLPNDRFFAVRPEGSVSTLKIQRTERGDSAVYLCASSLEGGGTFTDTQYFGPGTRLTVL.

This clonotype appeared a few times. This chain links TRBV4-3 with TRBJ2-5; no firm D call. The V gene lost 0 bases and the J gene lost 2 bases, with 7 bases spanning the gap. Germline CDR1 reads LGHNA; CDR2 reads YSLEER. The CDR3 has 14 residues. CDR3 loop: CASSQDGRQETQYF. The CDR3 DNA reads as TGCGCCAGCAGCCAAGATGGCCGACAAGAGACCCAGTACTTC.

The rearrangement links TRBV7-9 to TRBJ2-7, with TRBD2 matching over 7 bases. Looked up from germline, CDR1 is SEHNR and CDR2 is FQNEAQ (reference sequence). J lost 6 bases, V lost 2 bases, and 7 bases had no gene match. The CDR3 spans 14 residues. CDR3 residues: CASSLMAGESEQYV. Written as DNA, the CDR3 is TGTGCCAGCAGCTTAATGGCGGGGGAAAGCGAGCAGTACGTC.

The J gene is TRBJ2-7, the V gene TRBV4-3; the D gene could be TRBD1 or TRBD2 (5 bases each). Trimming removed 1 base at V and 3 bases at J, with 13 bases between. The CDR3 has 15 residues. Germline CDR1 is LGHNA and CDR2 is YSLEER. The CDR3 DNA is TGCGCCAGCAGCCAAGGACCGGGACGGCACTACGAGCAGTACTTC. Amino acids: CASSQGPGRHYEQYF.

The V call is TRBV5-1, the J call TRBJ2-3; D remains ambiguous. The CDR3 totals 18 residues. Germline loops: CDR1 SGHRS, CDR2 YFSETQ. The V end lost 4 bases, the J end lost 0 bases, and 21 bases lay between the germline ends. The CDR3 DNA reads as TGCGCCAGCAGCCTTCGGAACACCAACTCCCCTAGCACAGATACGCAGTATTTT. It translates to CASSLRNTNSPSTDTQYF.

The sample holds a few counts of this clonotype. The rearrangement joins TRBV6-2 or TRBV6-3 to TRBJ2-1, with TRBD1 as a possible D gene (6 bases). Germline V lookup: CDR1 MNHEY, CDR2 SVGEGT. This CDR3 has 15 amino acids. V lost 6 bases, J lost 4 bases, and 16 bases lay in between. Written as DNA, the CDR3 is TGTGCCAGCAGAAAACCGACAGGCCCTTACAATGAGCAGTTCTTC. This sequence encodes CASRKPTGPYNEQFF.

This clonotype was detected only a few times. The chain is built from TRBV12-3 or TRBV12-4 and TRBJ1-4; D unresolved. This CDR3 has 15 residues. V was shortened by 3 bases and J by 0 bases, with 8 bases between the two germline ends. The CDR3 loop reads CASSFGGATNEKLFF. DNA for the CDR3: TGTGCCAGCAGTTTCGGTGGGGCAACTAATGAAAAACTGTTTTTT.

This clonotype was recorded many times. This chain connects TRBV12-3 or TRBV12-4 to TRBJ2-6; D is ambiguous. V was shortened by 3 bases and J by 4 bases, with 10 bases between the two germline ends. There are 15 residues in the CDR3. Written as DNA, the CDR3 is TGTGCCAGCAGTTTCCTGGGTTACGGGGCCAACGTCCTGACTTTC. Protein product: CASSFLGYGANVLTF.

At least ten counts were recorded for this clonotype. This chain joins TRBV5-1 and TRBJ1-2; D unresolved. CDR3 length: 14 amino acids. Between the trimmed V and J ends, which lost 0 bases and 0 bases, there was a span of 6 bases. The germline V gene encodes CDR1 SGHRS and CDR2 YFSETQ. CDR3 coding DNA: TGCGCCAGCAGCTTGGGGCCTGCTAACTATGGCTACACCTTC. Protein sequence: CASSLGPANYGYTF.

Only a few counts were recorded for this clonotype. This chain connects TRBV20-1 to TRBJ1-2, with D hard to call. V was clipped by 1 base and J by 0 bases, with 6 bases between them. The CDR3 is 13 amino acids. CDR1 and CDR2 from the germline V gene are DFQATT and SNEGSKA (reference sequence). The CDR3 reads CSARVVANYGYTF. Here the CDR3 DNA reads TGCAGTGCTAGAGTGGTGGCTAACTATGGCTACACCTTC.

This CDR3 reads CASSLIRGAITDTQYF. CDR3 in DNA: TGTGCCAGCAGCTTAATCCGGGGGGCCATCACAGATACGCAGTATTTT. The J gene is TRBJ2-3, the V gene TRBV7-3, with D possibly being TRBD2 (7 bases). V gave up 1 base and J gave up 2 bases, with 13 bases separating them. The CDR3 extends over 16 amino acids. Germline values: CDR1 SGHTA, CDR2 FQGTGA. The full variable domain, rest sourced from reference TRBV7-3 and TRBJ2-3, is GAGVSQTPSNKVTEKGKYVELRCDPISGHTALYWYRQSLGQGPEFLIYFQGTGAADDSGLPNDRFFAVRPEGSVSTLKIQRTERGDSAVYLCASSLIRGAITDTQYFGPGTRLTVL.

This rearrangement joins TRBV20-1 to TRBJ1-5, with 8 bases that match TRBD1. The CDR3 totals 15 residues. In germline, CDR1 is DFQATT, CDR2 SNEGSKA (reference sequence). The V and J ends lost 6 bases and 0 bases, in that order; junction bases with no gene match: 7. The CDR3 protein is CSAKTGAYSNQPQHF. In DNA, the CDR3 is TGCAGTGCCAAGACAGGGGCGTATAGCAATCAGCCCCAGCATTTT.

This chain connects TRBV20-1 to TRBJ2-3; 11 nucleotides match TRBD2. CDR1 is DFQATT and CDR2 is SNEGSKA in the germline V gene (reference sequence). V trimming: 1 base; J trimming: 0 bases; junction bases outside the gene matches: 9. There are 18 residues in the CDR3. CDR3 loop: CSARGGGTSGTSTDTQYF. Here the CDR3 DNA reads TGCAGTGCTAGAGGTGGCGGGACTAGCGGAACTAGCACAGATACGCAGTATTTT.

This clonotype was seen only a few times. The chain joins TRBV5-1 to TRBJ1-2, with TRBD1 matching 10 bases. Germline loops: CDR1 SGHRS, CDR2 YFSETQ. The CDR3 spans 17 residues. The V gene end was trimmed by 6 bases and the J gene end by 4 bases; junction bases not matched to a gene: 15. The CDR3 protein is CASNGPGQGKQSYGYTF. The CDR3 nucleotides read TGCGCCAGCAATGGGCCGGGACAGGGGAAGCAATCCTATGGCTACACCTTC.

The chain is built from TRBV9 and TRBJ2-3; TRBD2 is a possible D gene (7 bases). The CDR3 totals 17 residues. With 3 bases removed from V and 4 bases from J, the gap between germline ends came to 21 bases. Germline V gene data show CDR1 as SGDLS and CDR2 as YYNGEE. The CDR3 loop reads CASSETLADSSPDTQYF. The CDR3, as DNA: TGTGCCAGCAGCGAGACGCTAGCGGACAGCTCCCCAGATACGCAGTATTTT. Based on the CDR3 plus reference TRBV9 and TRBJ2-3, the full variable domain is DSGVTQTPKHLITATGQRVTLRCSPRSGDLSVYWYQQSLDQGLQFLIQYYNGEERAKGNILERFSAQQFPDLHSELNLSSLELGDSALYFCASSETLADSSPDTQYFGPGTRLTVL.

This clonotype was recorded many times. The V and J genes are TRBV20-1 and TRBJ1-2; 7 bases agree with TRBD1. This CDR3 has 15 residues. V shed 5 bases and J 0 bases; nucleotides not matched to a gene: 9. CDR1 and CDR2 (germline): DFQATT, SNEGSKA (reference sequence). CDR3 in amino acids: CSAQEDGTANYGYTF. CDR3 in DNA: TGCAGTGCTCAAGAGGATGGGACAGCTAACTATGGCTACACCTTC.